This TCR beta chain was found in a study of blood T cell repertoires in COVID-19. For the study at large: Specimens from acute and convalescent COVID-19 originated in the United States, Italy and Spain. T cells, B-cell-depleted T cells, or PBMCs supplied cDNA or gDNA.

CDR1 is LNHDA and CDR2 is SQIVND in the germline V gene (reference sequence). The CDR3 covers 14 residues. V lost 8 bases, J lost 4 bases, and 4 bases stayed unmatched. Per the authors' pipeline: Estimated nucleated cell counts came from reference gene primer amplification. Assay: immunoSEQ multiplex PCR; the TCRdb copy retains only in-frame clones and omits some. V and J calls and clone size are copied from that table; D and trimming were computed from the DNA. The sample has some 220,000 clones; roughly 80% are singletons. Specimen: peripheral blood. The chain links TRBV19 to TRBJ2-4; 11 bases map to TRBD2. The TCR originated in a woman aged 70 to 79 with acute or convalescent COVID-19. CDR3 DNA sequence: TGTGCCAGTGGGATAGCGGGGGGGAAAAACATTCAGTACTTC. It is translated as CASGIAGGKNIQYF.